One sample yielded the 29 T cell receptor beta chains listed below, sequenced in a study of sequential checkpoint blockade in melanoma. The treatment: randomized to nivolumab then ipilimumab (arm A) or the reverse (arm B). Assay used: immunoSEQ multiplex PCR; TCRdb lists only in-frame clones, some missing. Among under 7,000 clones listed, about 24% were seen once. Here the sequenced sample was tumor tissue (inferred from file names), taken from a patient given nivolumab and ipilimumab in sequence. The receptors shown here come from a human donor with melanoma.

This clone was seen a few times. This chain uses TRBV28 with TRBJ2-3; D gene ambiguous. Trimming took off 5 bases at V and 1 base at J, with 7 bases between the two ends. CDR1 is MDHEN and CDR2 is SYDVKM in the germline V gene. This CDR3 contains 13 residues. CDR3 protein: CASSSTGTDTQYF. DNA of the CDR3: TGTGCCAGCAGTAGTACAGGCACAGATACGCAGTATTTT.

This clone appeared many times. The chain employs TRBV11-3 and TRBJ2-3; no firm D call. Deletions cut 4 bases from V and 4 bases from J, with 18 bases between. The CDR3 totals 16 residues. CDR1 and CDR2 from the germline V gene are SGHNT and YENEEA. CDR3 sequence reads: CASSSPYLVAADTQYF. The CDR3 region has the DNA TGTGCCAGCAGCTCCCCTTACCTGGTGGCAGCAGATACGCAGTATTTT.

The genes are TRBV5-1 and TRBJ1-4; no firm D call. V lost 0 bases and J 7 bases, leaving 10 bases between the germline ends. There are 14 residues in the CDR3. Germline V gives CDR1 SGHRS, CDR2 YFSETQ. DNA for the CDR3: TGCGCCAGCAGCTTGGGTGGGAGCGGTGAAAAACTGTTTTTT. Protein sequence: CASSLGGSGEKLFF.

J is TRBJ2-2 and V is TRBV19; D is undetermined. This CDR3 region has 14 residues. The V gene lost 4 bases and the J gene lost 3 bases, with 9 bases spanning the gap. Germline V gene sequence: CDR1 LNHDA, CDR2 SQIVND (reference sequence). The CDR3 region is CASSSRSDTGELFF. CDR3 coding DNA: TGTGCCAGTAGTAGCCGATCGGACACCGGGGAGCTGTTTTTT. Complete variable domain (other parts from reference TRBV19 and TRBJ2-2): DGGITQSPKYLFRKEGQNVTLSCEQNLNHDAMYWYRQDPGQGLRLIYYSQIVNDFQKGDIAEGYSVSREKKESFPLTVTSAQKNPTAFYLCASSSRSDTGELFFGEGSRLTVL.

The chain links TRBV30 to TRBJ2-1; D is unresolved. This CDR3 has 12 amino acids. V lost 3 bases and J lost 7, with 10 bases in between. Germline-derived CDR1 and CDR2 are GTSNPN and SVGIG (reference sequence). The CDR3 nucleotides are TGTGCCTGGAGCCAAGGTCGGAATGAGCAGTTCTTC. It encodes CAWSQGRNEQFF.

This chain joins TRBV6-8 and TRBJ2-3; perhaps TRBD1 as D (6 bases). The V and J ends lost 6 bases and 1 base respectively, with 11 bases between them. The CDR3 covers 14 residues. CDR1 is MNHGY, CDR2 SAAAGT, per germline. The CDR3 bases are TGTGCCAGCAGAATACAGGGTGGCACAGATACGCAGTATTTT. It encodes CASRIQGGTDTQYF.

This clone was counted between two and nine times. The CDR3: CASSQGPLGAFF. CDR3 DNA: TGTGCCAGCAGCCAGGGACCACTTGGAGCTTTCTTT. The V gene is TRBV6-8, the J gene TRBJ1-1; tentatively, D is TRBD1 (5 bases). From germline, CDR1 is MNHGY and CDR2 SAAAGT. Between the trimmed V and J ends, which lost 6 bases and 10 bases, there was a span of 15 bases. This CDR3 contains 12 residues.

The rearrangement joins TRBV6-8 to TRBJ2-6; 12 bases match TRBD1. This CDR3 spans 17 amino acids. The V and J ends lost 2 bases and 2 bases, in that order; junction bases with no gene match: 1. Germline CDR1 is MNHGY and CDR2 is SAAAGT. The CDR3: CASSYGTGGAGANVLTF. CDR3 sequence (DNA): TGTGCCAGCAGTTACGGGACAGGGGGCGCTGGGGCCAACGTCCTGACTTTC.

This clone has just a few counts. The identical CDR3 is also encoded by other nucleotide sequences in the sample. The genes are TRBV5-1 and TRBJ2-7; TRBD2 agrees at 13 bases. The germline V gene has CDR1 SGHRS and CDR2 YFSETQ. The CDR3 is 15 amino acids. Unmatched junction bases numbered 1, after V lost 2 bases and J lost 2 bases. CDR3: CASSFGLAGAYEQYF. The CDR3 DNA reads TGCGCCAGCAGCTTCGGACTAGCGGGAGCCTACGAGCAGTACTTC.

The chain has TRBV6-8 and TRBJ2-7; D not resolved. Germline CDR1 and CDR2: MNHGY and SAAAGT. The CDR3 consists of 13 residues. The V end was cut by 6 bases, the J end by 3 bases, with 12 bases between. DNA of the CDR3: TGTGCCAGCAGAGTGGACCCCAGCTACGAGCAGTACTTC. It specifies CASRVDPSYEQYF.

This clone appeared a few times. Here the CDR3 reads CACTRTPQGETQYF. CDR3 bases: TGTGCCTGCACCAGGACCCCCCAGGGGGAGACCCAGTACTTC. The chain is built from TRBV30 and TRBJ2-5, with D maybe TRBD1 (6 bases). Germline lookup yields CDR1 GTSNPN and CDR2 SVGIG (reference sequence). The ends were cut back, 6 bases at V and 5 bases at J, with 19 bases in the middle. The CDR3 sequence is 14 residues long.

This chain links TRBV28 with TRBJ1-3; 7 positions match TRBD1. Germline-derived CDR1 and CDR2 are MDHEN and SYDVKM. The V gene end was trimmed by 5 bases and the J gene end by 3 bases; junction bases not matched to a gene: 4. The CDR3 length is 14 residues. The CDR3 loop is CASSPGTVGNTIYF. The CDR3 DNA follows: TGTGCCAGCAGTCCCGGGACAGTTGGAAACACCATATATTTT.

This clone has more than one count but fewer than ten. The chain uses TRBV6-8 and TRBJ2-7; a weak D match, TRBD2 (6 bases). V was cut by 5 bases and J by 0 bases, with 20 bases left in between. CDR1 is MNHGY and CDR2 is SAAAGT in the germline V gene. This CDR3 has 17 residues. The CDR3 loop is CASSGPEEGQSSYEQYF. The DNA of the CDR3 is TGTGCCAGCAGTGGACCGGAGGAGGGGCAGAGCTCCTACGAGCAGTACTTC.

This clone came up a few times. The chain links TRBV28 to TRBJ2-4; perhaps TRBD2 as D (6 bases). The germline CDR1 and CDR2 sequences are MDHEN and SYDVKM. V was trimmed by 8 bases and J by 0 bases, leaving 11 bases between them. This CDR3 has 14 residues. In DNA, the CDR3 is TGTGCCAGCCAGGCCGGGGGAGCCAAAAACATTCAGTACTTC. Amino acid sequence: CASQAGGAKNIQYF.

This clone was recorded a few times. The CDR3 sequence: CASSPGLNTEAFF. The CDR3 nucleotides read TGTGCCAGCAGTCCCGGCTTGAACACTGAAGCTTTCTTT. The chain uses TRBV6-8 and TRBJ1-1; D is unclear. Germline V CDR1 and CDR2: MNHGY, SAAAGT. The CDR3 runs 13 residues. V dropped 5 bases and J dropped 0 bases, with 7 bases sitting between them.

This clone has only a few counts. The rearrangement joins TRBV6-8 to TRBJ1-2; 9 bases match TRBD1. Germline V CDR1 and CDR2: MNHGY, SAAAGT. With V trimmed by 7 bases and J by 4 bases, 7 bases remained unmatched. The CDR3 consists of 14 residues. CDR3 DNA: TGTGCCAGCATCCGCGGGACAGGGACCTATGGCTACACCTTC. Its protein is CASIRGTGTYGYTF.

This clone has only a few counts. CDR3 DNA sequence: TGTGCCAGCAGCTTAGCGTTCGGGGCGAGCTACACCTTC. It yields the protein CASSLAFGASYTF. The chain links TRBV7-4 to TRBJ1-2; a weak D match, TRBD1 (5 bases). The V and J ends lost 0 bases and 9 bases respectively, with 11 bases between them. The CDR3 loop spans 13 amino acids. Germline V gene lookup returns CDR1 SGHVT and CDR2 SQSDAQ.

This chain connects TRBV28 to TRBJ2-5; 7 bases map to TRBD2. This CDR3 region has 15 residues. CDR1 and CDR2 from the germline V gene are MDHEN and SYDVKM. With V trimmed by 6 bases and J by 5 bases, 12 bases remained unmatched. This CDR3 is CASSAYGGAGETQYF. The DNA of the CDR3 is TGTGCCAGCAGCGCCTACGGGGGAGCGGGGGAGACCCAGTACTTC.

V and J are TRBV6-8 and TRBJ2-1; maybe TRBD2 (6 bases). Germline loops: CDR1 MNHGY, CDR2 SAAAGT. Trimming took 10 bases from V and 5 from J, leaving 18 bases between them. This CDR3 is built from 14 residues. The CDR3 DNA reads TGTGCCATCAGATGGGACTCGGAGAACAATGAGCAGTTCTTC. Its protein product is CAIRWDSENNEQFF.

This clone was counted only a few times. This rearrangement joins TRBV30 to TRBJ2-7; perhaps TRBD2 as D (5 bases). V was cut by 1 base and J by 6 bases, with 16 bases left in between. The germline CDR1 and CDR2 sequences are GTSNPN and SVGIG (reference sequence). There are 14 residues in the CDR3. This CDR3 is CAWSGLLVGSEQYF. For the CDR3, the DNA is TGTGCCTGGAGTGGTTTGTTGGTGGGGAGCGAGCAGTACTTC.

The chain combines TRBV19 with TRBJ1-4; D may be TRBD1 (6 bases). V was clipped by 2 bases and J by 3 bases, with 10 bases between them. Germline CDR1 is LNHDA and CDR2 is SQIVND (reference sequence). This CDR3 has 15 amino acids. For the CDR3, the DNA is TGTGCCAGTAGTATATCCGGACAGTCTAATGAAAAACTGTTTTTT. This encodes CASSISGQSNEKLFF.

This sequence joins TRBV18 and TRBJ2-1; D gene ambiguous. In germline, CDR1 is KGHSH, CDR2 LQKENI. V was shortened by 2 bases and J by 2 bases, with 10 bases between the two germline ends. The CDR3 is 15 amino acids. The CDR3 sequence: CASSPEEEAYNEQFF. The CDR3 region has the DNA TGTGCCAGCTCACCAGAAGAAGAGGCCTACAATGAGCAGTTCTTC.

In its sample, this clone was seen a few times. The chain links TRBV5-1 to TRBJ2-2, with 7 bases fitting TRBD1. Germline CDR1 is SGHRS and CDR2 is YFSETQ. The trim removed 0 bases at V and 6 bases at J, leaving 5 bases unmatched. The CDR3 is 15 amino acids. This chain's CDR3 is CASSLGQGLAGELFF. The CDR3 region has the DNA TGCGCCAGCAGCTTGGGACAGGGATTGGCCGGGGAGCTGTTTTTT. Full variable domain (outside the CDR3, taken from reference TRBV5-1 and TRBJ2-2): KAGVTQTPRYLIKTRGQQVTLSCSPISGHRSVSWYQQTPGQGLQFLFEYFSETQRNKGNFPGRFSGRQFSNSRSEMNVSTLELGDSALYLCASSLGQGLAGELFFGEGSRLTVL.

The rearrangement uses TRBV18 and TRBJ2-1; 10 nucleotides align to TRBD2. Trimming cost V 3 bases and J 4 bases; bases outside gene matches: 0. This CDR3 is 14 amino acids long. Per the germline V gene, CDR1 is KGHSH and CDR2 is LQKENI. The CDR3 reads CASSPTSGYNEQFF. CDR3 bases: TGTGCCAGCTCACCGACTAGCGGGTACAATGAGCAGTTCTTC.

This clone is medium-sized (0.01 to 0.1%) in the sample. This chain links TRBV11-3 with TRBJ2-1; TRBD2 agrees at 8 bases. Germline trimming cut 3 bases from V and 6 bases from J; bases unmatched to any gene: 4. In germline, CDR1 is SGHNT, CDR2 YENEEA. This CDR3 spans 14 amino acids. Here the CDR3 reads CASSFSGSFNEQFF. CDR3 nucleotide sequence: TGTGCCAGCAGCTTCAGCGGGAGTTTCAATGAGCAGTTCTTC.

This clone was seen more than once but under ten times. V and J are TRBV6-8 and TRBJ1-1; D gene ambiguous. From germline, CDR1 is MNHGY and CDR2 SAAAGT. The CDR3 is 16 residues long. Trimming shortened V by 0 bases and J by 0 bases, and 11 bases separated the two germline ends. CDR3 bases: TGTGCCAGCAGTTACTCGGAGCGTCCGTTGAACACTGAAGCTTTCTTT. It is translated as CASSYSERPLNTEAFF.

This clone was observed once. The V and J genes are TRBV25-1 and TRBJ1-4; 7 bases map to TRBD1. The CDR3 runs 15 residues. CDR1 is MGHDK and CDR2 is SYGVNS in the germline V gene. V dropped 2 bases and J dropped 8; count of bases not matched to a gene: 8. CDR3 loop: CASSEGAGGGEKLFF. The CDR3 bases are TGTGCCAGCAGTGAAGGGGCAGGGGGTGGCGAAAAACTGTTTTTT.

This chain links TRBV15 with TRBJ2-7; 7 nucleotides agree with TRBD1. V shed 3 bases and J 3 bases; nucleotides not matched to a gene: 8. The CDR3 contains 15 residues. In germline, CDR1 is LNHNV, CDR2 YYDKDF (reference sequence). The CDR3 DNA follows: TGTGCCACCAGCAGCGAAAAGGACAGGTACTACGAGCAGTACTTC. Translating it yields CATSSEKDRYYEQYF. Full variable domain (rest looked up from reference TRBV15 and TRBJ2-7): DAMVIQNPRYQVTQFGKPVTLSCSQTLNHNVMYWYQQKSSQAPKLLFHYYDKDFNNEADTPDNFQSRRPNTSFCFLDIRSPGLGDTAMYLCATSSEKDRYYEQYFGPGTRLTVT.

This clone showed up just a few times. The CDR3, as DNA: TGTGCCAGCAGCGTAGCTTTAGACCCCGTAGAGACCCAGTACTTC. Translating it yields CASSVALDPVETQYF. This rearrangement joins TRBV9 to TRBJ2-5; no reliable D call. Germline V gives CDR1 SGDLS, CDR2 YYNGEE. Between the trimmed V and J ends, which lost 0 bases and 4 bases, there was a span of 13 bases. There are 15 residues in the CDR3.